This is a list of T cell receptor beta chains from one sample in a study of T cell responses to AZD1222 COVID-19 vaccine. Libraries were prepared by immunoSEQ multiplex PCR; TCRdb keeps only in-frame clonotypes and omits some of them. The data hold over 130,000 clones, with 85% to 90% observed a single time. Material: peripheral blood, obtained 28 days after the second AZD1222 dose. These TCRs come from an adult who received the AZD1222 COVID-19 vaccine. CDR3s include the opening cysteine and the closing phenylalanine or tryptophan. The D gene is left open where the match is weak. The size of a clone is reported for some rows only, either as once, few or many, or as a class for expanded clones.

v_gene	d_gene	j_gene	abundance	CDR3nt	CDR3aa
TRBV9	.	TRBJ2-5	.	TGTGCCAGCAGCGTAGAGGGGGGAGGGAAAGAGACCCAGTACTTC	CASSVEGGGKETQYF
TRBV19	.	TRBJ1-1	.	TGTGCCAGTAGTCCTCACGCGAACACTGAAGCTTTCTTT	CASSPHANTEAFF
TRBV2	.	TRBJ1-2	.	TGTGCCAGCAGTGAGGGTCCAGTCTATGGCTACACCTTC	CASSEGPVYGYTF
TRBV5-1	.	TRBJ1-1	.	TGCGCCAGCAGCCCTATGGGCACTGAAGCTTTCTTT	CASSPMGTEAFF
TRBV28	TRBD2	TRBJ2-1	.	TGTGCCAGCACCAGTCTAGCGGGGGGGCCGAGTGAGCAGTTCTTC	CASTSLAGGPSEQFF
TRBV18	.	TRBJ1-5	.	TGTGCCAGCTCACCAAACTCGGGACACAACAATCAGCCCCAGCATTTT	CASSPNSGHNNQPQHF
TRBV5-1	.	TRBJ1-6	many	TGCGCCAGCAGCCCGGAGAGCGTGGGGGCTGGAAATTCACCCCTCCACTTT	CASSPESVGAGNSPLHF
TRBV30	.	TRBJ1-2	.	TGTGCCTGGAGATCATCACTCTGGCGGATCTTCACCTTC	CAWRSSLWRIFTF
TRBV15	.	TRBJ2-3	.	TGTGCCACCAGCAGAGCTCAGCGTAGTTCTGCCACGTCCGTTACGCAGTATTTT	CATSRAQRSSATSVTQYF
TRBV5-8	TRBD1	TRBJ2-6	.	TGTGCCAGCAGCTCTCGGGACAGGGTGTTCCCTGGGGCCAACGTCCTGACTTTC	CASSSRDRVFPGANVLTF
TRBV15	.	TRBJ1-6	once	TGTGCCACCAGCAGAGATAGCACAGGGAGGTCACCCCTCCACTTT	CATSRDSTGRSPLHF
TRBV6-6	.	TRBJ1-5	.	TGTGCCAGCAGTTATCATAATAGACAGGACGTTCCCCAGCATTTT	CASSYHNRQDVPQHF
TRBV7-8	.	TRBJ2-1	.	TGTGCCAGCAGCTTACCCCGGGACACCGGCGGCCATGAGCAGTTCTTC	CASSLPRDTGGHEQFF
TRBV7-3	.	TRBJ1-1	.	TGTGCCAGCAGCTCCACACCCTGGAACACTGAAGCTTTCTTT	CASSSTPWNTEAFF
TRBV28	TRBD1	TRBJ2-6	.	TGTGCCAGCAGTATATTCCGGGACAGGGTGGCCAACGTCCTGACTTTC	CASSIFRDRVANVLTF
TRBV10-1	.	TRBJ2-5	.	TGCGCCAGCAGTGAGTCCAGTGGGGGAAAAGAGACCCAGTACTTC	CASSESSGGKETQYF
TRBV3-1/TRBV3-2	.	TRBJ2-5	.	TGTGCCAGCAGCCAAGCGAGCGTAGCCGCACAAGAGACCCAGTACTTC	CASSQASVAAQETQYF